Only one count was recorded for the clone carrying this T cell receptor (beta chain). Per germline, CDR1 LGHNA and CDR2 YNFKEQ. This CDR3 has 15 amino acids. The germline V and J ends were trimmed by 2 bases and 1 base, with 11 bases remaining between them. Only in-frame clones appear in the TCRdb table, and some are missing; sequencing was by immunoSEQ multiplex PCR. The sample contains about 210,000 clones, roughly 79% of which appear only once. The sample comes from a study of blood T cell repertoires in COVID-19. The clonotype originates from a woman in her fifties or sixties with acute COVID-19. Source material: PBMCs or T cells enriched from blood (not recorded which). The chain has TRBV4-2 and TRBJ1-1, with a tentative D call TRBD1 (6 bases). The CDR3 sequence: CASSQKTGKNTEAFF. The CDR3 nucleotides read TGTGCCAGCAGCCAAAAAACAGGGAAGAACACTGAAGCTTTCTTT.